These 29 T cell receptor beta chains were sequenced from one sample in a study of shared clonotypes between healthy human individuals. The method was immunoSEQ multiplex PCR; TCRdb's version includes in-frame clones alone and lacks a portion of them. The table includes under 80,000 clones, about 63% detected once. Sequenced input: memory CD8+ T cells sorted from blood. Subset specified: CD45RO+ cells pooled with CCR7-negative TemRA cells. The receptors come from a man in his thirties or forties in good health.

The chain carries TRBV18 and TRBJ2-7, with TRBD1 identical over 7 bases. Unmatched junction bases numbered 5, after V lost 3 bases and J lost 3 bases. This CDR3 region has 14 residues. Germline V lookup: CDR1 KGHSH, CDR2 LQKENI. CDR3 sequence reads: CASSPRQGLYEQYF. CDR3 sequence (DNA): TGTGCCAGCTCACCTAGACAGGGCCTCTACGAGCAGTACTTC.

The rearrangement joins TRBV7-9 to TRBJ2-1; D remains unclear. V lost 1 base, J lost 6 bases, and 7 bases lay in between. The length of the CDR3 is 13 residues. Germline V gene data show CDR1 as SEHNR and CDR2 as FQNEAQ (reference sequence). The CDR3 coding sequence is TGTGCCAGCAGCTTAGGCCTAGTCAATGAGCAGTTCTTC. This sequence encodes CASSLGLVNEQFF.

The V and J genes are TRBV29-1 and TRBJ2-1, with D uncertain. The CDR3 extends over 12 amino acids. Germline CDR1 and CDR2: SQVTM and ANQGSEA. Trimming cost V 4 bases and J 8 bases, with 12 bases left between them. The CDR3 loop is CSVVLESYEQFF. The CDR3 DNA reads as TGCAGCGTTGTACTGGAGTCCTATGAGCAGTTCTTC.

This chain connects TRBV9 to TRBJ2-6; D is undetermined. Trimming took off 4 bases at V and 1 base at J, with 9 bases between the two ends. In germline, CDR1 is SGDLS, CDR2 YYNGEE. There are 15 residues in the CDR3. CDR3 in amino acids: CASSSIGSGANVLTF. The CDR3 DNA reads as TGTGCCAGCAGCTCTATAGGGTCTGGGGCCAACGTCCTGACTTTC.

The V and J genes are TRBV6-1 and TRBJ1-1; D is unresolved. Germline lookup yields CDR1 MNHNS and CDR2 SASEGT. The CDR3 sequence is 13 residues long. The germline V and J ends were trimmed by 7 bases and 7 bases, with 16 bases remaining between them. The CDR3 DNA is TGTGCCAGCATGAAAGTTATGCCCCTTGAAGCTTTCTTT. Translation: CASMKVMPLEAFF.

This clone was seen only a few times. J is TRBJ2-1 and V is TRBV9; weak D call: TRBD2 (6 bases). Germline loops: CDR1 SGDLS, CDR2 YYNGEE. V lost 7 bases, J lost 7 bases, and 15 bases lay in between. CDR3 length: 13 amino acids. The CDR3 DNA reads TGTGCCAGCGGGGGGATAACTACAAATGAGCAGTTCTTC. Its translation is CASGGITTNEQFF.

This clone was found many times. CDR3 residues: CASSVSADTQYF. The CDR3, as DNA: TGTGCCAGCAGTGTTAGTGCGGATACGCAGTATTTT. V usage is TRBV6-1 and J usage is TRBJ2-3; D is unclear. This CDR3 contains 12 residues. Trimming left V 4 bases short and J 6 bases short, with 8 bases between. Per the germline V gene, CDR1 is MNHNS and CDR2 is SASEGT.

V gene TRBV7-8 combines with J gene TRBJ2-7; TRBD2 matches 10 bases. The ends lost 2 bases at V and 4 bases at J; junction bases unmatched: 5. The CDR3 spans 15 residues. The germline gives CDR1 SGHVS, CDR2 FQNEAQ. CDR3 nucleotide sequence: TGTGCCAGCAGCTTATCCCTAGCGGGAGCATACGAGCAGTACTTC. The encoded protein is CASSLSLAGAYEQYF.

This clone occurred a few times. Different DNA sequences within this sample yield the same CDR3. The rearrangement uses TRBV6-4 and TRBJ1-1; D call uncertain. V lost 3 bases and J lost 1, with 6 bases in between. This CDR3 has 13 amino acids. Germline CDR1 reads MRHNA; CDR2 reads SNTAGT. DNA for the CDR3: TGTGCCAGCAGTGAAATTCCGAACACTGAAGCTTTCTTT. Protein product: CASSEIPNTEAFF.

CDR3 residues: CASSTPQGGQPQHF. The CDR3 nucleotides are TGTGCCAGCAGCACCCCCCAGGGAGGTCAGCCCCAGCATTTT. The chain recombines TRBV21-1 with TRBJ1-5. TRBV21-1 is listed as a pseudogene. This CDR3 has 14 amino acids.

This clone was seen a few times. The chain joins TRBV27 to TRBJ2-1; 15 bases map to TRBD2. This CDR3 has 15 residues. Germline lookup yields CDR1 MNHEY and CDR2 SMNVEV (reference sequence). J was trimmed by 7 bases and V by 6 bases; bases with no gene match: 4. CDR3 sequence (DNA): TGTGCCAGCAGCATAGGGACTAGCGGGAGGAATGAGCAGTTCTTC. This gives the protein CASSIGTSGRNEQFF.

The chain couples TRBV25-1 to TRBJ1-1; D remains ambiguous. V lost 6 bases, J lost 0 bases, and 5 bases lay in between. The germline gives CDR1 MGHDK, CDR2 SYGVNS. The CDR3 consists of 12 residues. The CDR3 DNA is TGTGCCAGCAGCAGACTGAACACTGAAGCTTTCTTT. This encodes CASSRLNTEAFF.

V and J are TRBV4-3 and TRBJ2-3, with D tentatively TRBD2 (6 bases). The CDR3 length is 18 residues. CDR1 and CDR2 (germline): LGHNA, YSLEER. V lost 2 bases and J 2 bases, leaving 20 bases between the germline ends. The CDR3 sequence: CASSQRAGSSAHTDTQYF. CDR3 in DNA: TGCGCCAGCAGCCAACGGGCCGGGAGTTCTGCACACACAGATACGCAGTATTTT.

There are a few counts of this clone. The rearrangement links TRBV7-9 to TRBJ2-1; D gene unclear. Germline CDR1 is SEHNR and CDR2 is FQNEAQ (reference sequence). The CDR3 is made up of 10 amino acids. Between the trimmed V and J ends, which lost 8 bases and 5 bases, there was a span of 4 bases. Here the CDR3 DNA reads TGTGCCAGCCATAACAATGAGCAGTTCTTC. It encodes CASHNNEQFF.

J is TRBJ2-5 and V is TRBV2; no clear D gene. V shed 3 bases and J shed 0 bases, with 14 bases lying between them. Germline CDR1 and CDR2: SNHLY and FYNNEI. The CDR3 extends over 16 amino acids. The CDR3 spells CASSDVLATNQETQYF. CDR3 DNA sequence: TGTGCCAGCAGTGATGTCCTGGCCACTAACCAAGAGACCCAGTACTTC.

The chain has TRBV5-1 and TRBJ1-2; 9 bases match TRBD1. The CDR3 is made up of 15 amino acids. The V gene end was trimmed by 2 bases and the J gene end by 3 bases; junction bases not matched to a gene: 5. Germline V CDR1 and CDR2: SGHRS, YFSETQ. The CDR3 spells CASSLMGQGDYGYTF. In nucleotides, the CDR3 is TGCGCCAGCAGCTTAATGGGACAGGGAGACTATGGCTACACCTTC.

The chain employs TRBV2 and TRBJ2-1, with 9 bases fitting TRBD1. The germline gives CDR1 SNHLY, CDR2 FYNNEI. This CDR3 comprises 16 residues. V was clipped by 8 bases and J by 4 bases; unmatched bases: 12. CDR3 coding DNA: TGTGCCAGCCTCTCCGGGACAGGGTACACATACAATGAGCAGTTCTTC. As protein: CASLSGTGYTYNEQFF. Looking up the rest from reference TRBV2 and TRBJ2-1 gives the full variable domain: EPEVTQTPSHQVTQMGQEVILRCVPISNHLYFYWYRQILGQKVEFLVSFYNNEISEKSEIFDDQFSVERPDGSNFTLKIRSTKLEDSAMYFCASLSGTGYTYNEQFFGPGTRLTVL.

V and J are TRBV29-1 and TRBJ1-1, with no clear D. V was shortened by 3 bases and J by 0 bases, with 8 bases between the two germline ends. Germline lookup yields CDR1 SQVTM and CDR2 ANQGSEA. The CDR3 runs to 13 residues. CDR3 coding DNA: TGCAGCGTTGAGCACGGGATGAACACTGAAGCTTTCTTT. Its protein product is CSVEHGMNTEAFF.

The rearrangement links TRBV11-1 to TRBJ2-5, with TRBD1 matching 8 bases. CDR1 and CDR2 from the germline V gene are SGHAT and FQDESV (reference sequence). The CDR3 totals 14 residues. Trimming cost V 5 bases and J 2 bases; bases outside gene matches: 4. Here the CDR3 reads CASSPRQGQETQYF. Written as DNA, the CDR3 is TGTGCCAGCAGCCCCCGACAGGGGCAAGAGACCCAGTACTTC.

The sample holds one count of this clone. The chain has TRBV29-1 and TRBJ2-7; 7 nucleotides agree with TRBD1. CDR3 size: 12 residues. J lost 6 bases, V lost 6 bases, and 8 bases had no gene match. CDR1 is SQVTM and CDR2 is ANQGSEA in the germline V gene. In DNA form, the CDR3 reads TGCAGCGTCTCCGGGACAGCCAGCGAGCAGTACTTC. This gives the protein CSVSGTASEQYF.

In the case of this clone: One junction end does not reproduce the germline sequence, and a read error may be involved. V gene TRBV19 combines with J gene TRBJ1-1; no clear D gene. The CDR3 runs 12 residues. Germline CDR1 reads LNHDA; CDR2 reads SQIVND (reference sequence). Here the CDR3 reads CASSPGVSEVFF. CDR3 DNA sequence: TGTGCCAGTAGCCCTGGAGTTTCTGAAGTTTTCTTT.

This chain joins TRBV28 and TRBJ2-6; TRBD2 aligns across 10 bases. Germline CDR1 and CDR2: MDHEN and SYDVKM. With 10 bases clipped from V and 1 base from J, the junction kept 7 bases outside the gene matches. The CDR3 is 16 residues long. CDR3 loop: CATTSGFQSGANVLTF. CDR3 DNA: TGTGCCACGACTAGCGGGTTTCAGTCTGGGGCCAACGTCCTGACTTTC.

This clone was seen a few times. One end of the junction fails to match germline, which may point to a read error. This chain connects TRBV10-1 to TRBJ2-7; 8 bases are shared with TRBD1. Germline CDR1 WNHNN, CDR2 SYGVQD (reference sequence). The CDR3 length is 16 residues. The CDR3 loop reads CASSESTGVFLHEQYF. CDR3 sequence (DNA): TGCGCCAGCAGCGAGTCGACAGGGGTCTTTTTACACGAGCAGTACTTC.

This clone has a handful of counts. The chain recombines TRBV27 with TRBJ2-3, with D possibly matching TRBD1 (6 bases). With 0 bases removed from V and 4 bases from J, the gap between germline ends came to 11 bases. This CDR3 is built from 15 residues. Germline values: CDR1 MNHEY, CDR2 SMNVEV (reference sequence). The CDR3 DNA sequence: TGTGCCAGCAGTTTATCGGGGGCTGGGGCAGATACGCAGTATTTT. Translating gives CASSLSGAGADTQYF.

The chain combines TRBV27 with TRBJ2-1, with D perhaps matching TRBD2 (5 bases). CDR3 length: 17 residues. The ends were cut back, 5 bases at V and 2 bases at J, with 19 bases in the middle. The V gene's germline CDR1 is MNHEY and CDR2 SMNVEV (reference sequence). The CDR3 DNA sequence: TGTGCCAGCAGTGCACTCGGGGTGGGAGTCCCCTACAATGAGCAGTTCTTC. Translating it yields CASSALGVGVPYNEQFF.

This clone was picked up many times. The chain has TRBV6-1 and TRBJ1-1, with 7 bases matching TRBD1. Germline loops: CDR1 MNHNS, CDR2 SASEGT. This CDR3 spans 15 amino acids. J lost 12 bases, V lost 0 bases, and 13 bases had no gene match. The CDR3 sequence is CASSEAQGGFFFPFF. The CDR3 DNA sequence: TGTGCCAGCAGTGAAGCTCAAGGGGGCTTTTTCTTCCCTTTCTTT.

This clone was observed a handful of times. The V and J genes are TRBV28 and TRBJ1-2; the match to TRBD1 covers 7 bases. The CDR3 sequence is 15 residues long. Per germline, CDR1 MDHEN and CDR2 SYDVKM. Germline trimming cut 10 bases from V and 4 bases from J; bases unmatched to any gene: 15. The CDR3 here is CAIHTDRASAYGYTF. DNA for the CDR3: TGTGCCATTCATACAGACAGGGCGAGTGCCTATGGCTACACCTTC.

The chain recombines TRBV6-4 with TRBJ2-5, with TRBD2 matching 8 bases. The V gene end was trimmed by 6 bases and the J gene end by 2 bases; junction bases not matched to a gene: 8. CDR1 is MRHNA, CDR2 SNTAGT, per germline. CDR3 size: 15 residues. For the CDR3, the DNA is TGTGCCAGCAGCGCCCGAAGCGGGGGACAAGAGACCCAGTACTTC. Residues: CASSARSGGQETQYF.

This clone has a count of ten or more. V and J are TRBV28 and TRBJ2-1; possibly TRBD2 for D (6 bases). From germline, CDR1 is MDHEN and CDR2 SYDVKM. This CDR3 has 11 amino acids. V lost 8 bases and J 8 bases, leaving 10 bases between the germline ends. CDR3 DNA: TGTGCCAGCTCCCCGGGAGATGAGCAGTTCTTC. Residues: CASSPGDEQFF.